This TCR beta chain originates from a study of vaccination effects on CD4 cells after COVID-19. Overall study: Participants got two doses of BNT162b2 or mRNA-1273 vaccine.

CD4+ T cells specific for antigen were expanded with viral peptide pools by the ViraFEST assay before sequencing. Researchers isolated CD4+ T cells once 9 to 11 days of culture had elapsed. About 2.1 million PBMC were seeded per well and grown in the presence of about 10 IU/ml IL-2 and 8 to 10 ug/ml peptides. A half-volume exchange with IL-2 medium occurred on days 3 and 7. General study points: Sampling in the study covered few convalescent patients and included no early post-infection timepoints.

TCRdb's table, derived via immunoSEQ multiplex PCR, lists solely in-frame clones and lacks some. Counted here are 55,000 to 65,000 clones, 81% occurring once; the ten biggest clones make up more than 2%. V trimming: 2 bases; J trimming: 7 bases; junction bases outside the gene matches: 0. The CDR3 has 13 amino acids. Germline V gene data show CDR1 as SGHRS and CDR2 as YFSETQ. In the case of this clone: Its antigen is not known.

Sequenced here: CD4+ T cells from PBMCs cultured with HCoV-229E spike peptides, sampled before COVID-19 vaccination. The TCR originated in a human donor who received a COVID-19 vaccine. The V call is TRBV5-1, the J call TRBJ1-6; 7 bases agree with TRBD1. CDR3 sequence (DNA): TGCGCCAGCAGCTTACAGGGGAATTCACCCCTCCACTTT. It yields the protein CASSLQGNSPLHF.